This is a list of T cell receptor beta chains from one sample in a study of OX40 agonist ivuxolimab in advanced cancers. Some clones are missing from TCRdb's copy, which holds only in-frame ones; the method was immunoSEQ multiplex PCR. The data contain about 85,000 clones, 80% to 90% of them seen just once; the ten biggest clones take up just under 2%. Specimen: CD4+ or CD8+ T cells sorted from blood, collected in a trial of the OX40 agonist ivuxolimab. Receptors were obtained from an adult with an advanced solid tumor such as melanoma, head and neck, liver or kidney cancer. Both conserved end residues are part of each CDR3. Size tells how often a clone was seen (once, few, many) or the class of an expanded clone, and some rows leave it out.

v_call	clone_size	j_call	cdr3_length	cdr3_aa
TRBV10-3	-	TRBJ1-1	14	CAISEAGGQTEAFF
TRBV19	-	TRBJ1-4	15	CASSMGDRINEKLFF
TRBV9	-	TRBJ2-7	14	CASSVGDVSNEQYF
TRBV12-2	once	TRBJ1-5	15	CASRLDRVWYQPQHF
TRBV10-3	few	TRBJ2-2	14	CASRTSKEAGELFF
TRBV5-4	-	TRBJ2-7	16	CASSPALVGTFYEQYF
TRBV6-6	few	TRBJ2-7	13	CASSYLVGYEQYF
TRBV5-4	-	TRBJ2-3	15	CATKNGGYHADTQYF
TRBV5-1	-	TRBJ2-7	14	CASSLAHTGYEQYF
TRBV4-1	-	TRBJ2-1	15	CASSQTGLLYNEQFF
TRBV9	-	TRBJ1-2	15	CASSETGQGGRGYTF
TRBV19	once	TRBJ1-6	14	CASSWDLQNSPLHF
TRBV14	-	TRBJ2-5	14	CASSRALGILTQYF
TRBV30	once	TRBJ2-5	15	CAWSVPRRIQETQYF
TRBV11-2	-	TRBJ2-1	19	CASSLDLEKGFFSYNEQFF
TRBV5-1	-	TRBJ2-3	15	CASSLDGHRTDTQYF
TRBV6-5	-	TRBJ2-7	14	CASSYSAGGYEQYF
TRBV10-3	-	TRBJ1-4	16	CAISDPTGGYNEKLFF
TRBV6-1	-	TRBJ1-5	13	CASTGQDNQPQHF
TRBV10-3	-	TRBJ1-3	13	CAISGDTGNTIYF
TRBV5-1	-	TRBJ2-7	15	CASSGGVGSSYEQYF
TRBV28	-	TRBJ2-7	13	CASGGDRGYEQYF
TRBV18	-	TRBJ2-4	16	CASSLSGTGRENIQYF
TRBV5-1	-	TRBJ2-5	16	CASSLAGRGRGETQYF
TRBV2	-	TRBJ1-1	17	CASSVPGDRGGSTEAFF
TRBV4-2	-	TRBJ2-3	17	CASSQVTAAPFTDTQYF
TRBV29-1	-	TRBJ1-1	12	CSVPTQGTEAFF
TRBV4-1	once	TRBJ1-4	14	CASSVGLSGEKLFF
TRBV4-1	-	TRBJ2-7	15	CASSPGPQRSYEQYF
TRBV19	-	TRBJ1-2	16	CASRANGGQLNYGYTF
TRBV18	-	TRBJ1-3	16	CASSPSQGANGNTIYF
TRBV28	-	TRBJ2-7	15	CASAQPQGRAYEQYF
TRBV4-3	-	TRBJ1-1	14	CASSQARRNTEAFF
TRBV19	-	TRBJ2-1	18	CASSITSFEGGSYNEQFF
TRBV5-1	-	TRBJ2-3	14	CASSMSPGGNTQYF